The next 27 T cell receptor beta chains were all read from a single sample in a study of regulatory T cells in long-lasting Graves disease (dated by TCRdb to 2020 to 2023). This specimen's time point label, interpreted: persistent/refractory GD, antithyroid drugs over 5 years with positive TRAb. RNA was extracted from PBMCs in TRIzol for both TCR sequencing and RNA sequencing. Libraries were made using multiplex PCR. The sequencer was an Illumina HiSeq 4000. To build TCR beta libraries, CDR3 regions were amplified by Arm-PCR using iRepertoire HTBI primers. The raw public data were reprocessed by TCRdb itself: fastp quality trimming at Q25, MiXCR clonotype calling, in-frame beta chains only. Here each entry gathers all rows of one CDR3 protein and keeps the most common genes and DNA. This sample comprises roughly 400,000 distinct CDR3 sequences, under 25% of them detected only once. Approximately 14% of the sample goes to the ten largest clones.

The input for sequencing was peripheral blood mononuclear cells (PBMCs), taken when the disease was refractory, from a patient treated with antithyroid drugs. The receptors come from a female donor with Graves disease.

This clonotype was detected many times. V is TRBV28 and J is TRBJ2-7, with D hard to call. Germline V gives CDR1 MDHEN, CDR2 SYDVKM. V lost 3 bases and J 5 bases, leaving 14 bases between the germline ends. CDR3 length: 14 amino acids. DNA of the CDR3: TGTGCCAGCAGTTTGTCGGATGGCCTGGACGAGCAGTACTTC. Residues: CASSLSDGLDEQYF.

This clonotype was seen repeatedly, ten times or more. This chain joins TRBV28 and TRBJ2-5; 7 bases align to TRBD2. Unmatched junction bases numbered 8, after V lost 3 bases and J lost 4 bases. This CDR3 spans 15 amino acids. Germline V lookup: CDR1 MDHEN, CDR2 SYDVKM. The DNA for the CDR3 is TGTGCCAGCAGTTTTTTCGCGGGAGATGGAGAGACCCAGTACTTC. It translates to CASSFFAGDGETQYF.

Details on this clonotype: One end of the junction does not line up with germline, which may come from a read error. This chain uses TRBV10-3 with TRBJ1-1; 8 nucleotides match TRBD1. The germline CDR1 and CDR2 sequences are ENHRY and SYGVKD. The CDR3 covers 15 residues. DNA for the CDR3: TGTGCCATCAGCGAGTCCCGGGACAGGAACGCTGAAGCTTTCTTT. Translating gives CAISESRDRNAEAFF.

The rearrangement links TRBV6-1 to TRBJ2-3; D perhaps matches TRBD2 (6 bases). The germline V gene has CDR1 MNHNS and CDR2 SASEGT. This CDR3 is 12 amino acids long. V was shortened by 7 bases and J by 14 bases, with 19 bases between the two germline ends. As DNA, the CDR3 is TGTGCCAGCACCTCCTCGGGGAGGTTAGTGTATTTT. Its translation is CASTSSGRLVYF.

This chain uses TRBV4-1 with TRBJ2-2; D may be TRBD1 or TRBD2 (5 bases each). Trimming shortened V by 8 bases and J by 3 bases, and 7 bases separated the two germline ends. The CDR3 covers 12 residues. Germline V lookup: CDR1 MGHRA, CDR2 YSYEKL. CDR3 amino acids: CASEGYTGELFF. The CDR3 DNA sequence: TGCGCCAGCGAGGGGTACACCGGGGAGCTGTTTTTT.

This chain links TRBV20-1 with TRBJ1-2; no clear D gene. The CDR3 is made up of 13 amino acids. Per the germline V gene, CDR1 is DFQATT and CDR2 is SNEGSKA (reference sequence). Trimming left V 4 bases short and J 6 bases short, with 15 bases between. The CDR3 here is CSAKGYSGDGYTF. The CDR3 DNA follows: TGCAGTGCTAAAGGGTATTCCGGGGATGGCTACACCTTC.

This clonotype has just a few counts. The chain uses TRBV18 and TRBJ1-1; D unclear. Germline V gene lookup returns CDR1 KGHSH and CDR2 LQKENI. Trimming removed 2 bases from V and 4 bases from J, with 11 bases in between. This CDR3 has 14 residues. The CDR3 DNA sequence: TGTGCCAGCTCACCAAAGGGCTCGAGCACTGAAGCTTTCTTT. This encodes CASSPKGSSTEAFF.

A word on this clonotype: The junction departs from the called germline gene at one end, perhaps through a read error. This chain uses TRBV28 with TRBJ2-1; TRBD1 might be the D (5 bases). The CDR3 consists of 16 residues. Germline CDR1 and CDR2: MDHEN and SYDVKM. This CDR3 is CASILGHPVAYNEQFF. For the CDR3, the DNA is TGTGCCAGCATTTTAGGACATCCTGTGGCCTACAATGAGCAGTTCTTC.

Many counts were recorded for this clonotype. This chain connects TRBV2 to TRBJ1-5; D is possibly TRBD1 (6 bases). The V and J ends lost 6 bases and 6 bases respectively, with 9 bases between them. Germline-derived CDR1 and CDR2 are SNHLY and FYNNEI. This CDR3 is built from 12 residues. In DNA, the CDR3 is TGTGCCAGCAGGACACAGGGTCAGCCCCAGCATTTT. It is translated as CASRTQGQPQHF.

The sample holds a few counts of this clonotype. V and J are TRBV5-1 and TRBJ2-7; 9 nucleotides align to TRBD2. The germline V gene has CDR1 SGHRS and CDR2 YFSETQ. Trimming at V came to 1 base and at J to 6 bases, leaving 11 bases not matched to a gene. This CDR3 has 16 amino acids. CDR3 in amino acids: CASSLSASGGTSEQYF. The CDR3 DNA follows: TGCGCCAGCAGCTTGAGTGCCAGCGGGGGGACTTCCGAGCAGTACTTC.

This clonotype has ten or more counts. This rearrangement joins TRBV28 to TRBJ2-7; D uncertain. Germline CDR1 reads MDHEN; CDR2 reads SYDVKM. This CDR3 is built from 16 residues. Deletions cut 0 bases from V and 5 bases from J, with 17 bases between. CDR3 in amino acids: CASSLWGNTIPHEQYF. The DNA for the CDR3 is TGTGCCAGCAGTTTATGGGGGAATACGATCCCCCACGAGCAGTACTTC.

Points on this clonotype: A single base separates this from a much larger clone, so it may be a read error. The DNA of the CDR3 is TGTGCCAGCTTACGGGCAGGAAACGGCGAGCAGTACTTC. It is translated as CASLRAGNGEQYF. This sequence joins TRBV6-1 and TRBJ2-7; D uncertain. This CDR3 has 13 amino acids. V lost 8 bases to trimming and J lost 6 bases, with 17 bases between them. Per the germline V gene, CDR1 is MNHNS and CDR2 is SASEGT.

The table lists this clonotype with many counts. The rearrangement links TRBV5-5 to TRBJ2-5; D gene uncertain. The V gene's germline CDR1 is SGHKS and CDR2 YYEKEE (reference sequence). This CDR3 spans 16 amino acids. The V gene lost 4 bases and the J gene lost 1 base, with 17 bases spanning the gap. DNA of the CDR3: TGTGCCAGCAGCCCCCTGTTGAAGGATGGCCAAGAGACCCAGTACTTC. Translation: CASSPLLKDGQETQYF.

CDR3 bases: TGTGCCAGTAGAAATTCACAGGGATATTCACCCCTCCACTTT. As protein: CASRNSQGYSPLHF. The chain links TRBV19 to TRBJ1-6, with D possibly TRBD1 on 6 matching bases. The CDR3 runs to 14 residues. Trimming stripped 6 bases from V and 8 bases from J, with 14 bases between. Germline V gene data show CDR1 as LNHDA and CDR2 as SQIVND (reference sequence).

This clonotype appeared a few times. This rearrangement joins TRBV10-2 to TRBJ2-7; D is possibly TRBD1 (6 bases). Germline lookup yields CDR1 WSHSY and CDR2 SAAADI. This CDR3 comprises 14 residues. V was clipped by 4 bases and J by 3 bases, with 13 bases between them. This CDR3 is CASSAVVGGYEQYF. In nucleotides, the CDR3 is TGCGCCAGCAGTGCAGTAGTAGGGGGCTACGAGCAGTACTTC.

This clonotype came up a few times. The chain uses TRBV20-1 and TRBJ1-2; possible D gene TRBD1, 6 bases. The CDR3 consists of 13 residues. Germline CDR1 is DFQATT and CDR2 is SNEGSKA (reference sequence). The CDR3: CSARGAGGYGYTF. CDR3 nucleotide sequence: TGCAGCGCCCGGGGGGCAGGTGGCTATGGCTACACCTTC.

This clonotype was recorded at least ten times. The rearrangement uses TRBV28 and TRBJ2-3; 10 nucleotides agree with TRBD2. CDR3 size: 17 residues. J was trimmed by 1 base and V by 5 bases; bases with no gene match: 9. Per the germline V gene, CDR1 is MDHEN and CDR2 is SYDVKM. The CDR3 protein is CASSPRWSGRGTDTQYF. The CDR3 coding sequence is TGTGCCAGCAGTCCCCGGTGGAGCGGGAGGGGCACAGATACGCAGTATTTT.

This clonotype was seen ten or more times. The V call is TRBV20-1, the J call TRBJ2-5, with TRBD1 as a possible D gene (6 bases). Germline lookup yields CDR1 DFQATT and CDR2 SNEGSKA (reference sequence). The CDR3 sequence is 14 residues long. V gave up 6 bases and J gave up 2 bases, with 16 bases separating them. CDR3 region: CSASKGGAQETQYF. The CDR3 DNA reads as TGCAGTGCCTCAAAAGGGGGAGCGCAAGAGACCCAGTACTTC.

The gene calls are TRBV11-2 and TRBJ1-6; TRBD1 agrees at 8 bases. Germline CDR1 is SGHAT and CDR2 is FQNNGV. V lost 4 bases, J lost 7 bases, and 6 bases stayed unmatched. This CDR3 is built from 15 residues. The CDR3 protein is CASSSDRVGNSPLHF. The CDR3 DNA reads TGTGCCAGCAGCTCGGACAGGGTCGGCAATTCACCCCTCCACTTT. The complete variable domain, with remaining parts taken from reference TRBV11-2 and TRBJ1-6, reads EAGVAQSPRYKIIEKRQSVAFWCNPISGHATLYWYQQILGQGPKLLIQFQNNGVVDDSQLPKDRFSAERLKGVDSTLKIQPAKLEDSAVYLCASSSDRVGNSPLHFGNGTRLTVT.

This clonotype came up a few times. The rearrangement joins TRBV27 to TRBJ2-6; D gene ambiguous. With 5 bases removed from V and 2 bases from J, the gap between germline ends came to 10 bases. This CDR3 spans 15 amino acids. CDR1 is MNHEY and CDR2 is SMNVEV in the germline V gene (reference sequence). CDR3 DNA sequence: TGTGCCAGCAGTGACCACAGCGCTGGGGCCAACGTCCTGACTTTC. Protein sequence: CASSDHSAGANVLTF.

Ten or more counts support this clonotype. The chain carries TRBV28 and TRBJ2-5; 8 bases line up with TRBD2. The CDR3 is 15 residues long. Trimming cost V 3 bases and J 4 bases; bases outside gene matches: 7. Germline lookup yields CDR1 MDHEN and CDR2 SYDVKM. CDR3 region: CASSFPGGAGETQYF. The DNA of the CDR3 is TGTGCCAGCAGTTTCCCGGGAGGGGCAGGAGAGACCCAGTACTTC.

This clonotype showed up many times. CDR3 nucleotide sequence: TGTGCCAGCAGCTTAGGGGGCCCGGCGGTGAACACTGAAGCTTTCTTT. Protein: CASSLGGPAVNTEAFF. The chain uses TRBV7-8 and TRBJ1-1, with D possibly being TRBD1 (5 bases). The V end was cut by 1 base, the J end by 0 bases, with 12 bases between. Per germline, CDR1 SGHVS and CDR2 FQNEAQ. The CDR3 has 16 amino acids. Looking up the rest from reference TRBV7-8 and TRBJ1-1 gives the full variable domain: GAGVSQSPRYKVAKRGQDVALRCDPISGHVSLFWYQQALGQGPEFLTYFQNEAQLDKSGLPSDRFFAERPEGSVSTLKIQRTQQEDSAVYLCASSLGGPAVNTEAFFGQGTRLTVV.

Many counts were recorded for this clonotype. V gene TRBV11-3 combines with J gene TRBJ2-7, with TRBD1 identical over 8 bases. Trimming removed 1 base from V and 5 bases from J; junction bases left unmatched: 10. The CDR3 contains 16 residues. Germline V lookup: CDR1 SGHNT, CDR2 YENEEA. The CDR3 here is CASSLGYPLDRDEQYF. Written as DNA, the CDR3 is TGTGCCAGCAGCTTAGGATACCCGCTGGACAGGGACGAGCAGTACTTC. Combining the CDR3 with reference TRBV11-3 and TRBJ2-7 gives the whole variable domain EAGVVQSPRYKIIEKKQPVAFWCNPISGHNTLYWYLQNLGQGPELLIRYENEEAVDDSQLPKDRFSAERLKGVDSTLKIQPAELGDSAVYLCASSLGYPLDRDEQYFGPGTRLTVT.

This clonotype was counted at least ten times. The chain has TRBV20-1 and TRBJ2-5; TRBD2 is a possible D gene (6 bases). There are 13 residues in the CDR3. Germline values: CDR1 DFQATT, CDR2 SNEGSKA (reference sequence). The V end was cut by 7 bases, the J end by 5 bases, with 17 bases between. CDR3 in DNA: TGCAGTGGAAGCATCGCGGGAATGGAGACCCAGTACTTC. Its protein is CSGSIAGMETQYF.

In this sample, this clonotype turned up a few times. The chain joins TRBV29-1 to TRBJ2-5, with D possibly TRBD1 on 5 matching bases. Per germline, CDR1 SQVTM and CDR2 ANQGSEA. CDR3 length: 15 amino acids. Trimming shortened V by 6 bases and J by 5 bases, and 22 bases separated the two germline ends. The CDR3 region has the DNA TGCAGCGTCAAAGGACATGGAAAAGGGTGGGAGACCCAGTACTTC. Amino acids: CSVKGHGKGWETQYF. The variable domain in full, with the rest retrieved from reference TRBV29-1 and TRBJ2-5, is SAVISQKPSRDICQRGTSLTIQCQVDSQVTMMFWYRQQPGQSLTLIATANQGSEATYESGFVIDKFPISRPNLTFSTLTVSNMSPEDSSIYLCSVKGHGKGWETQYFGPGTRLLVL.

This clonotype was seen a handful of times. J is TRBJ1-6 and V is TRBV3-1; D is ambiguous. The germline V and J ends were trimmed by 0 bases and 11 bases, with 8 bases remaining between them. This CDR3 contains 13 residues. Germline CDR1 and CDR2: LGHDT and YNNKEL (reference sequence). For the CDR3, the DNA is TGTGCCAGCAGCCAAGATAAGAGGGCACCCCTCCACTTT. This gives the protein CASSQDKRAPLHF.

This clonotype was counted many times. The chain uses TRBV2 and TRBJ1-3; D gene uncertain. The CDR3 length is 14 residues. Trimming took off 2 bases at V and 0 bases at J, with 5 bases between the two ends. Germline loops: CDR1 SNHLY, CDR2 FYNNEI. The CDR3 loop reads CASSEHHSGNTIYF. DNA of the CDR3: TGTGCCAGCAGTGAACATCACTCTGGAAACACCATATATTTT.